These 18 T cell receptor beta chains originate from one sample sequenced in a study of read filtering for tumor transcriptome and immune sequencing. Molecular barcoded adaptors covering alpha/delta and beta/gamma chains were used on approximately 400 ng RNA. Using its own MiXCR run on the reads, TCRdb lists one record per CDR3 protein. The sample lists over 50,000 distinct CDR3 sequences; approximately 19% were seen once. The sample comprised a population of CD138-negative cells sorted from bone marrow. The receptors originated from a donor older than 35 with multiple myeloma.

In this sample, this clonotype turned up many times. The chain uses TRBV3-1 and TRBJ1-1; D is unclear. This CDR3 region has 14 residues. Germline CDR1 LGHDT, CDR2 YNNKEL (reference sequence). V lost 3 bases and J lost 0, with 8 bases in between. The chain's CDR3 is CASSHTVMNTEAFF. The CDR3 nucleotides are TGTGCCAGCAGCCACACAGTCATGAACACTGAAGCTTTCTTT.

This clonotype was found many times. The chain employs TRBV3-1 and TRBJ1-1; D gene unclear. Trimming took 5 bases from V and 3 from J, leaving 13 bases between them. Germline CDR1 is LGHDT and CDR2 is YNNKEL (reference sequence). The CDR3 covers 14 residues. The CDR3 DNA follows: TGTGCCAGCAGCGGCCGGGATTGGGACACTGAAGCTTTCTTT. This codes for CASSGRDWDTEAFF. Drawing the rest from reference TRBV3-1 and TRBJ1-1, the complete variable domain is DTAVSQTPKYLVTQMGNDKSIKCEQNLGHDTMYWYKQDSKKFLKIMFSYNNKELIINETVPNRFSPKSPDKAHLNLHINSLELGDSAVYFCASSGRDWDTEAFFGQGTRLTVV.

This clonotype showed up many times. The rearrangement links TRBV3-1 to TRBJ2-1; D gene unclear. Trimming left V 1 base short and J 7 bases short, with 14 bases between. CDR1 and CDR2 (germline): LGHDT, YNNKEL (reference sequence). The CDR3 length is 15 residues. CDR3 loop: CASSQVAGRRNEQFF. The CDR3 DNA reads TGTGCCAGCAGCCAAGTGGCCGGACGGAGAAATGAGCAGTTCTTC.

This clonotype was detected only a few times. This rearrangement joins TRBV12-3 or TRBV12-4 to TRBJ2-2; possibly TRBD1 for D (6 bases). The CDR3 runs 15 residues. V was pared by 5 bases and J by 3 bases, with 13 bases between. CDR3 residues: CASSPWDTYTGELFF. Here the CDR3 DNA reads TGTGCCAGCAGTCCATGGGACACCTACACCGGGGAGCTGTTTTTT.

In this sample, this clonotype turned up many times. The CDR3 loop is CSASGSGYEQFF. The CDR3, as DNA: TGCAGTGCTAGCGGGAGTGGGTATGAGCAGTTCTTC. The chain employs TRBV20-1 and TRBJ2-1; TRBD2 might be the D (6 bases). The length of the CDR3 is 12 residues. Trimming removed 3 bases at V and 8 bases at J, with 11 bases between. Germline V lookup: CDR1 DFQATT, CDR2 SNEGSKA (reference sequence).

V and J are TRBV24-1 and TRBJ2-2, with a weak D call TRBD1 (6 bases). Germline CDR1 and CDR2: KGHDR and SFDVKD. The CDR3 spans 14 residues. Trimming cost V 5 bases and J 6 bases, with 12 bases left between them. CDR3 coding DNA: TGTGCCACCAGTGGCTTCCAGGGGTCCGGGGAGCTGTTTTTT. Translated, it gives CATSGFQGSGELFF.

V is TRBV7-2 and J is TRBJ1-3, with 8 bases lining up with TRBD1. This CDR3 has 14 residues. Germline values: CDR1 SGHTA, CDR2 FQGNSA. Trimming removed 5 bases from V and 4 bases from J; junction bases left unmatched: 4. This CDR3 is CASSRTGLGNTIYF. In DNA form, the CDR3 reads TGTGCCAGCAGCCGGACAGGGTTAGGAAACACCATATATTTT.

In this sample, this clonotype turned up many times. The chain is built from TRBV20-1 and TRBJ2-3; D ambiguous. The CDR3 totals 13 residues. V was cut by 2 bases and J by 2 bases, with 8 bases left in between. CDR1 DFQATT and CDR2 SNEGSKA come from the germline V gene (reference sequence). CDR3 DNA sequence: TGCAGTGCTAGAACCCCCGCCACAGATACGCAGTATTTT. Translating gives CSARTPATDTQYF.

V gene TRBV5-1 combines with J gene TRBJ2-2; D remains unclear. The V and J ends lost 4 bases and 2 bases respectively, with 15 bases between them. The CDR3 has 16 amino acids. Germline lookup yields CDR1 SGHRS and CDR2 YFSETQ. CDR3 region: CASSLRRATNTGELFF. The CDR3 coding sequence is TGCGCCAGCAGCCTTCGACGGGCTACCAACACCGGGGAGCTGTTTTTT. Together with reference TRBV5-1 and TRBJ2-2, the CDR3 gives the full variable domain: KAGVTQTPRYLIKTRGQQVTLSCSPISGHRSVSWYQQTPGQGLQFLFEYFSETQRNKGNFPGRFSGRQFSNSRSEMNVSTLELGDSALYLCASSLRRATNTGELFFGEGSRLTVL.

This clonotype appeared a few times. CDR3 bases: TGTGCCAGCACACTCGACAGGGACACTGAAGCTTTCTTT. Its translation: CASTLDRDTEAFF. This chain joins TRBV2 and TRBJ1-1; 7 bases match TRBD1. Germline V CDR1 and CDR2: SNHLY, FYNNEI. The CDR3 has 13 residues. With 7 bases clipped from V and 3 bases from J, the junction kept 5 bases outside the gene matches. Based on the CDR3 plus reference TRBV2 and TRBJ1-1, the full variable domain is EPEVTQTPSHQVTQMGQEVILRCVPISNHLYFYWYRQILGQKVEFLVSFYNNEISEKSEIFDDQFSVERPDGSNFTLKIRSTKLEDSAMYFCASTLDRDTEAFFGQGTRLTVV.

In its sample, this clonotype was seen many times. The rearrangement links TRBV7-8 to TRBJ1-4; possible D gene TRBD1, 6 bases. The V end was cut by 5 bases, the J end by 5 bases, with 12 bases between. The CDR3 has 14 amino acids. The germline V gene has CDR1 SGHVS and CDR2 FQNEAQ. CDR3 coding DNA: TGTGCCAGCAGCAATCAGGGGCGGAATGAAAAACTGTTTTTT. Protein: CASSNQGRNEKLFF.

This clonotype was seen many times. CDR3 DNA: TGTGCCAGCAGTTTACGGGGGGTCGGAAAACTGTTTTTT. It translates to CASSLRGVGKLFF. V and J are TRBV28 and TRBJ1-4, with D tentatively TRBD1 (5 bases). Germline V CDR1 and CDR2: MDHEN, SYDVKM. The CDR3 runs to 13 residues. V was clipped by 2 bases and J by 10 bases, with 11 bases between them.

CDR3: CAISVTESSTDTQYF. The CDR3 DNA is TGTGCCATCAGCGTGACGGAATCTAGCACAGATACGCAGTATTTT. The gene calls are TRBV10-3 and TRBJ2-3; no firm D call. With 6 bases removed from V and 0 bases from J, the gap between germline ends came to 13 bases. Germline loops: CDR1 ENHRY, CDR2 SYGVKD. The CDR3 is 15 residues long.

Ten or more counts support this clonotype. The chain joins TRBV20-1 to TRBJ1-1; 7 nucleotides agree with TRBD1. CDR1 is DFQATT and CDR2 is SNEGSKA in the germline V gene (reference sequence). Trimming at V came to 5 bases and at J to 3 bases, leaving 3 bases not matched to a gene. The CDR3 runs to 12 residues. DNA of the CDR3: TGCAGTGCTCCAGGGGGGTACACTGAAGCTTTCTTT. It specifies CSAPGGYTEAFF.

Regarding this clonotype: Being one base from a much bigger clone, this may be a read error. The rearrangement uses TRBV4-2 and TRBJ2-3, with D possibly matching TRBD2 (6 bases). The CDR3 totals 16 residues. Trimming cost V 2 bases and J 4 bases, with 16 bases left between them. Germline CDR1 and CDR2: LGHNA and YNFKEQ. The CDR3 DNA follows: TGTGCCAGCAGCCAACTAGCGAGAGTTTTCCCAGATACGCAGTATTTT. Translated: CASSQLARVFPDTQYF.

The sample holds many counts of this clonotype. The chain combines TRBV20-1 with TRBJ2-7; TRBD1 or TRBD2 may be the D gene (5 bases each). With 6 bases removed from V and 3 bases from J, the gap between germline ends came to 18 bases. Germline lookup yields CDR1 DFQATT and CDR2 SNEGSKA (reference sequence). This CDR3 region has 14 residues. The CDR3 coding sequence is TGCAGTGCCATCACCCGGGACCGATTCTACGAGCAGTACTTC. Translation gives CSAITRDRFYEQYF.

This clonotype has more than one count but fewer than ten. A much more abundant neighbour one base away suggests this may be a read error. This rearrangement joins TRBV19 to TRBJ2-7, with TRBD1 identical over 7 bases. In germline, CDR1 is LNHDA, CDR2 SQIVND (reference sequence). The CDR3 is 11 amino acids. DNA of the CDR3: TGTGCCTCGGGACAGTCCTACGAGCCGTACTTC. This translates into CASGQSYEPYF.

This clonotype was detected ten times or more. The chain carries TRBV10-3 and TRBJ1-5, with D unclear. The CDR3 length is 14 residues. Germline-derived CDR1 and CDR2 are ENHRY and SYGVKD. The ends were cut back, 5 bases at V and 4 bases at J, with 12 bases in the middle. CDR3 amino acids: CAISLLGGNQPQHF. Written as DNA, the CDR3 is TGTGCCATCAGTTTACTGGGAGGTAATCAGCCCCAGCATTTT.